This T cell receptor beta chain stems from a study of OX40 agonist ivuxolimab in advanced cancers. Study overall: Partial responses were achieved by three patients, one with hepatocellular carcinoma and two with cutaneous melanoma.

Per the germline V gene, CDR1 is WSHSY and CDR2 is SAAADI. The CDR3 has 15 amino acids. V was clipped by 1 base and J by 2 bases, with 9 bases between them. This table comes from immunoSEQ multiplex PCR, and its TCRdb copy is limited to in-frame clones, with some not included. The table lists about 26,000 clones, about 70% of them singletons. Any history of autoimmune disease or systemic immunosuppression disqualified patients. The chain uses TRBV10-2 and TRBJ2-1, with D possibly being TRBD1 (6 bases). The material sequenced was CD4+ or CD8+ T cells sorted from blood, taken in a trial of the OX40 agonist ivuxolimab. The clonotype was recovered from an adult with an advanced solid tumor such as melanoma, head and neck, liver or kidney cancer. CDR3 in amino acids: CASSELTGTYNEQFF. The CDR3 DNA reads TGCGCCAGCAGTGAGTTAACAGGGACCTACAATGAGCAGTTCTTC.